This passage covers 4 T cell receptor beta chains from one sample sequenced in a study of T cell responses to AZD1222 COVID-19 vaccine. The protocol was immunoSEQ multiplex PCR, while the TCRdb copy is restricted to in-frame clones and leaves out a portion. Seen here are about 110,000 clones, around 82% observed once, and the top ten hold about 9%. The input for sequencing was peripheral blood, taken on day 0 of AZD1222 vaccination. Receptor source: an adult in good health.

The chain has TRBV7-6 and TRBJ1-4; D is perhaps TRBD1 (5 bases). Germline V gene lookup returns CDR1 SGHVS and CDR2 FNYEAQ. The length of the CDR3 is 16 residues. V was pared by 5 bases and J by 7 bases, with 20 bases between. DNA of the CDR3: TGTGCCAGCAGCCCGAACCTCAGGGATGATGCTGAAAAACTGTTTTTT. Protein sequence: CASSPNLRDDAEKLFF.

The chain recombines TRBV5-1 with TRBJ2-7; tentative D call: TRBD2 (6 bases). Trimming cost V 0 bases and J 3 bases, with 7 bases left between them. The CDR3 contains 13 residues. The germline V gene has CDR1 SGHRS and CDR2 YFSETQ. CDR3 nucleotides: TGCGCCAGCAGCTTGGGACTAGACTACGAGCAGTACTTC. It is translated as CASSLGLDYEQYF.

This rearrangement joins TRBV19 to TRBJ2-7, with D possibly TRBD2 on 6 matching bases. V lost 5 bases and J 6 bases, leaving 20 bases between the germline ends. Germline CDR1 reads LNHDA; CDR2 reads SQIVND (reference sequence). The CDR3 has 15 residues. CDR3 nucleotide sequence: TGTGCCAGTAGTTCGCCCGGGACGGGGGTCGGCGAGCAGTACTTC. Translated: CASSSPGTGVGEQYF.

The chain combines TRBV29-1 with TRBJ1-3; 7 bases fit TRBD1. The CDR3 covers 13 residues. Trimming cost V 6 bases and J 3 bases; bases outside gene matches: 5. Germline V lookup: CDR1 SQVTM, CDR2 ANQGSEA. CDR3 in amino acids: CSVRQGIGNTIYF. The DNA for the CDR3 is TGCAGCGTACGACAGGGCATTGGAAACACCATATATTTT.